This entry is about one T cell receptor beta chain. No antigen is known for it. Per-nucleotide qualities are absent, and no much larger clonotype sits a single base away. The entry originates in a study of shared clonotypes between healthy human individuals (dated by TCRdb to about 2020). About the full investigation: Three men and a couple of women, aged 18 to 49 years, made up the cohort. For each donor, CD4 naive and CD4 memory were each run on three plates, CD8 naive on two plates, and CD8 memory on one plate. The study deeply sequenced blood TCR repertoires of roughly five healthy adults to estimate repertoire size and the extent of clonotype sharing between individuals. Different laboratories and diverse techniques were used to prepare libraries and sequence TCR repertoires, to increase sequencing depth and limit assay-specific biases. Between about 0.8 and 8.9 billion PBMCs per donor were obtained by leukapheresis.

Using the deep immunoSEQ assay, TCR CDR3 regions were amplified from genomic DNA by multiplex PCR. Extracted genomic DNA from each cell subset was distributed evenly across all wells of several immunoSEQ 96-well plates, and each plate was treated as a replicate. For sorted subsets, about 0.2 ug genomic DNA, equal to tens of thousands of T cell genomes, was loaded into each replicate PCR. Purified libraries were quantified with a Qubit 3.0 fluorometer, sized on a Bioanalyzer 2100, and re-quantified with the KAPA Library Quantification kit. Every immunoSEQ 96-well plate was sequenced on a separate single-read 150-cycle Illumina NextSeq 550 flow cell. The original methods were these. The immunoSEQ output contained only junctional sequences without quality scores, so filtering could not match that applied to full-length reads. To assign V/J genes and CDR3, sequences were annotated against IMGT germline references using PyIR, a Python wrapper for IgBLAST v1.9. Any read was removed if the V/J assignment was weak (E-value above 1e-6), the CDR3 was missing, or the read contained stop codons, out-of-frame junctions, or ambiguous translated residues. A V3J clonotype was defined by an identical inferred V gene, J gene, and CDR3 amino acid sequence. The percentage overlap between two repertoires was calculated by dividing the number of shared unique clonotypes by the size of the smaller repertoire. RTK rarefaction, the Chao1 estimator, and Recon v2.1 estimates of unobserved clonotypes were used to assess repertoire richness. OLGA was used to compute generation probabilities for all TCRbeta clonotypes that the gDNA method yielded from a few donors. What TCRdb holds here is the immuneACCESS table cut down to in-frame rearrangements. Part of the clones is not present; checked against another copy, under half of the missing clones reflect an unresolved V gene, and the others are unexplained. V and J calls and clone size follow that table, whereas D and trimming were derived from the DNA. The sample has about 680,000 clones on record, less than 80% of them singletons. Under 2% of the sample belongs to the ten largest clones.

The research as a whole found: Clonotypes shared by all four sorted-subset donors showed higher generation probabilities than non-shared clonotypes. Rarefaction of sorted-subset datasets indicated incomplete sequencing despite the large sequencing depth. Pairwise subsampling indicated that sequencing depth was expected to affect the degree of clonotype sharing among donors. The genetic and exposure-history diversity represented was limited by the small number of donors. Sampling was restricted to blood, and TCR repertoires in tissues likely differ from the TCR repertoires found in blood. Naive subsets generally had larger estimated clonotype richness than memory subsets. Around 5% of naive CD4, more than 3% of naive CD8, 2% to 2.5% of memory CD4, and around 0.42% of memory CD8 clonotypes were shared across a handful of donors.

The donors were healthy, HIV-negative adults with no recently reported acute infections or vaccinations. Every donor was a Caucasian adult residing in Nashville, Tennessee, USA. CD4+ T cells were enriched by magnetic negative selection; naive cells were then positively selected on CD45RA, and the negative fraction formed the memory subset. Blood was obtained by leukapheresis, after which PBMCs were separated by Ficoll-Histopaque density gradient centrifugation and cryopreserved in liquid nitrogen vapor phase. Analytical flow cytometry was used to check the purity and quantity of every magnetically sorted T cell population. Each sorted fraction had its genomic DNA isolated and then quantified by UV absorbance on a Nanodrop 2000c. The source material was memory CD4+ T cells sorted from blood. This specimen's cell subset or site label, per the study, means: CD45RA-negative fraction. The TCR was taken from a woman in her thirties in good health.

The sequenced DNA: TGTGCCAGCAGCTCCACGGGAGGCCCCACAGATACGCAGTATTTT. Its amino acids are CASSSTGGPTDTQYF. The chain was built from TRBV11-3 and TRBJ2-3; TRBD2 fits 7 bases in the junction. The germline V and J ends show losses of 4 bases and 2 bases respectively, and no gene match explains 6 bases of the junction. CDR1 and CDR2, looked up from the germline V gene, are SGHNT and YENEEA. The CDR3 covers 15 residues, taking in both the cysteine and the phenylalanine. The kept DNA is CDR3 alone, 45 bases in frame from the first base.